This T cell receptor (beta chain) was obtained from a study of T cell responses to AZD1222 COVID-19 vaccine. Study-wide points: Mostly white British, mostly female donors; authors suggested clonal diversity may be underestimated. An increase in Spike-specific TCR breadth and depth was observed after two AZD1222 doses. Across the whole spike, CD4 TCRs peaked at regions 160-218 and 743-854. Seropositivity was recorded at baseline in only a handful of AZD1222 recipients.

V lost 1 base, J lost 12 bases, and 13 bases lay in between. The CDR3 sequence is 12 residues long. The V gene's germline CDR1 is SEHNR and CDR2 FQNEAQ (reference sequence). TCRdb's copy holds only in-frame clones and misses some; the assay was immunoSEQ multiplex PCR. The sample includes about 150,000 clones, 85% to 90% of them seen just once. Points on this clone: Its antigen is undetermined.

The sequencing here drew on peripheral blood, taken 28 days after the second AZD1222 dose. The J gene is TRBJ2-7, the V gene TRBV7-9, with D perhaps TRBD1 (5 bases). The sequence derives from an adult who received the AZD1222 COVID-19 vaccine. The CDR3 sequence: CASSLGQGLGYF. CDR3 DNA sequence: TGTGCCAGCAGCTTAGGTCAGGGTTTGGGGTACTTC.